The present entry profiles one T cell receptor (beta chain) with its context. The data derive from a study of blood T cell repertoires in COVID-19. Sequenced by immunoSEQ multiplex PCR; TCRdb stores in-frame clones only, minus some. The sample has more than 300,000 clones, roughly 90% seen once. Specimen: PBMCs or T cells enriched from blood (not recorded which). The receptor comes from a woman aged 25 to 39 who had recovered from COVID-19.

Written as DNA, the CDR3 is TGTGCCAGCAGCAAAAGGCTCGGGGCAACTAATGAAAAACTGTTTTTT. It specifies CASSKRLGATNEKLFF. V is TRBV21-1 and J is TRBJ1-4. TRBV21-1 is deemed a pseudogene. The CDR3 runs to 16 residues.